Below, 25 T cell receptor beta chains from the same sample are listed, as sequenced in a study of blood T cells in healthy people across ages. A second PCR of 7 to 11 cycles used a sample-barcoded 5' primer and a J-beta primer mix. From the 5' RACE reads, TCRdb called clonotypes with MiXCR, one entry per CDR3 protein. The sample yields approximately 800,000 distinct CDR3 sequences, less than 60% seen once. The source material was blood. The receptors derive from a man older than 75 in good health.

The rearrangement joins TRBV7-2 to TRBJ2-5; TRBD2 matches 7 bases. V gave up 8 bases and J gave up 11 bases; unmatched junction bases: 20. The CDR3 totals 15 residues. The V gene's germline CDR1 is SGHTA and CDR2 FQGNSA. The CDR3 is CASGERASGENEQYF. CDR3 nucleotide sequence: TGTGCCAGCGGCGAAAGGGCTAGCGGTGAAAATGAGCAGTACTTC.

This clonotype was seen ten or more times. V is TRBV12-3 or TRBV12-4 and J is TRBJ2-3; 8 positions agree with TRBD2. The CDR3 totals 15 residues. V was pared by 6 bases and J by 6 bases, with 11 bases of the junction left unmatched. Written as DNA, the CDR3 is TGTGCCAGCAGCGCCGGGACTAGTGGGACGGATACGCAGTATTTT. This sequence encodes CASSAGTSGTDTQYF.

The V and J genes are TRBV29-1 and TRBJ2-5; TRBD2 agrees at 13 bases. The end of the DNA aligns better with TRBJ2-7, so the J call may be wrong. CDR1 and CDR2 from the germline V gene are SQVTM and ANQGSEA. The CDR3 runs to 13 residues. The CDR3 DNA sequence: TGCAGCTCCCGACTAGCGGGGGGTAACGAGCAGTACTTC. Translated, it gives CSSRLAGGNEQYF.

This clonotype was picked up a small number of times. The CDR3, as DNA: TGTGCCAGCAACAAACGAGGGGCTGCAAGCGCAACAGATACGCAGTATTTT. Translation: CASNKRGAASATDTQYF. This chain links TRBV12-3 or TRBV12-4 with TRBJ2-3; D is perhaps TRBD1 or TRBD2 (5 bases each). Trimming stripped 7 bases from V and 3 bases from J, with 23 bases between. The CDR3 loop spans 17 amino acids.

The rearrangement uses TRBV6-2 or TRBV6-3 and TRBJ2-1; no reliable D call. CDR1 and CDR2 (germline): MNHEY, SVGEGT. Trimming pared 2 bases from V and 5 bases from J, leaving 7 bases between. CDR3 size: 13 residues. In DNA form, the CDR3 reads TGTGCCAGCAGTTACAAGAAACACAATGAGCAGTTCTTC. Its translation is CASSYKKHNEQFF.

In this sample, this clonotype turned up a few times. The V call is TRBV27, the J call TRBJ2-3; 14 nucleotides agree with TRBD2. Germline assignment: CDR1 MNHEY and CDR2 SMNVEV (reference sequence). This CDR3 spans 20 amino acids. J gave up 0 bases and V 5 bases, and 13 bases lay outside the gene matches. Here the CDR3 reads CASSPRTSGRMILSTDTQYF. The DNA of the CDR3 is TGTGCCAGCAGTCCGCGGACTAGCGGGAGGATGATACTTAGCACAGATACGCAGTATTTT.

In nucleotides, the CDR3 is TGCGCCAGCAGCTTGGGAGGCAGGGGCAACACCGGGGAGCTGTTTTTT. Its translation: CASSLGGRGNTGELFF. The chain couples TRBV5-1 to TRBJ2-2, with D tentatively TRBD1 (6 bases). Germline V lookup: CDR1 SGHRS, CDR2 YFSETQ. This CDR3 is 16 amino acids long. The V gene lost 0 bases and the J gene lost 2 bases, with 11 bases spanning the gap.

V usage is TRBV15 and J usage is TRBJ2-5; 8 nucleotides match TRBD2. Trimming removed 3 bases from V and 2 bases from J; junction bases left unmatched: 5. Germline CDR1 reads LNHNV; CDR2 reads YYDKDF (reference sequence). The CDR3 contains 15 residues. CDR3 in DNA: TGTGCCACCAGCAGTAGCGGGAAGGGTCAAGAGACCCAGTACTTC. Translated: CATSSSGKGQETQYF.

This clonotype was seen a few times. This chain connects TRBV29-1 to TRBJ1-1; 11 bases line up with TRBD1. Germline-derived CDR1 and CDR2 are SQVTM and ANQGSEA. The junction had 3 bases not matched to a gene; V was cut back by 4 bases and J by 5 bases. The CDR3 has 13 residues. For the CDR3, the DNA is TGCAGCGTTGCCGGGACAGGGGGTACTGAAGCTTTCTTT. Translating it yields CSVAGTGGTEAFF.

This chain uses TRBV7-3 with TRBJ2-1; D is possibly TRBD2 (6 bases). The CDR3 is 13 amino acids. The ends were cut back, 5 bases at V and 8 bases at J, with 13 bases in the middle. The germline gives CDR1 SGHTA, CDR2 FQGTGA. The CDR3 loop is CASSRLGVDEQFF. As DNA, the CDR3 is TGTGCCAGCAGCAGACTAGGGGTCGATGAGCAGTTCTTC.

This clonotype was observed a handful of times. CDR3 bases: TGCGCCAGCAGCCAACAATTCCTAGAAGGGGTCGAGCAGTACTTC. It is translated as CASSQQFLEGVEQYF. The chain recombines TRBV4-3 with TRBJ2-5; D perhaps matches TRBD1 (5 bases). The J call could be wrong; TRBJ2-7 is a better fit for the DNA end. Germline assignment: CDR1 LGHNA and CDR2 YSLEER. The CDR3 loop spans 15 amino acids.

The chain employs TRBV20-1 and TRBJ1-1, with TRBD1 identical over 8 bases. The J segment lost 1 base and the V segment lost 6 bases, leaving 10 bases of the junction unmatched. The CDR3 contains 15 residues. CDR1 and CDR2 (germline): DFQATT, SNEGSKA (reference sequence). CDR3 DNA: TGCAGTGCGTCCGGGACAGGAGGATGGAACACTGAAGCTTTCTTT. Translating gives CSASGTGGWNTEAFF.

This clonotype was seen ten or more times. V is TRBV5-1 and J is TRBJ1-2; D is unclear. From germline, CDR1 is SGHRS and CDR2 YFSETQ. The length of the CDR3 is 15 residues. V lost 3 bases and J lost 3, with 15 bases in between. Here the CDR3 reads CASSSAPGVDYGYTF. CDR3 sequence (DNA): TGCGCCAGCAGCTCCGCTCCCGGGGTCGACTATGGCTACACCTTC. Variable domain in full (rest from reference TRBV5-1 and TRBJ1-2): KAGVTQTPRYLIKTRGQQVTLSCSPISGHRSVSWYQQTPGQGLQFLFEYFSETQRNKGNFPGRFSGRQFSNSRSEMNVSTLELGDSALYLCASSSAPGVDYGYTFGSGTRLTVV.

V and J are TRBV6-1 and TRBJ1-1, with D tentatively TRBD1 (5 bases). The CDR3 covers 14 residues. Trimming cost V 1 base and J 1 base, with 7 bases left between them. CDR1 MNHNS and CDR2 SASEGT come from the germline V gene. This CDR3 reads CASSEVGANTEAFF. DNA for the CDR3: TGTGCCAGCAGTGAAGTCGGGGCGAACACTGAAGCTTTCTTT.

The rearrangement uses TRBV5-1 and TRBJ2-5; TRBD2 aligns across 13 bases. Germline values: CDR1 SGHRS, CDR2 YFSETQ. With 3 bases clipped from V and 1 base from J, the junction kept 6 bases outside the gene matches. CDR3 size: 17 residues. CDR3 in DNA: TGCGCCAGCAGCTCGGAACTAGCGGGAGGGGCCCAAGAGACCCAGTACTTC. Encoded protein: CASSSELAGGAQETQYF.

This chain links TRBV2 with TRBJ2-7, with unresolved D. V was pared by 2 bases and J by 6 bases, with 14 bases between. Germline CDR1 and CDR2: SNHLY and FYNNEI. The CDR3 spans 14 residues. The CDR3 loop reads CASSEILGGSEQYF. In DNA form, the CDR3 reads TGTGCCAGCAGTGAAATTCTTGGCGGCAGCGAGCAGTACTTC.

The chain carries TRBV5-1 and TRBJ2-1; D possibly corresponds to TRBD2 (5 bases). The CDR3 contains 13 residues. The germline V gene encodes CDR1 SGHRS and CDR2 YFSETQ. V shed 4 bases and J shed 7 bases, with 12 bases lying between them. The DNA of the CDR3 is TGCGCCAGCAGCCATGCGACTAAGAATGAGCAGTTCTTC. Translating gives CASSHATKNEQFF.

The chain carries TRBV19 and TRBJ1-2, with TRBD1 as a possible D gene (6 bases). This CDR3 has 13 amino acids. The V gene lost 6 bases and the J gene lost 4 bases, with 12 bases spanning the gap. Germline-derived CDR1 and CDR2 are LNHDA and SQIVND (reference sequence). The CDR3 region is CASSLTDSYGYTF. CDR3 sequence (DNA): TGTGCCAGTAGCCTGACGGACAGCTATGGCTACACCTTC.

This rearrangement joins TRBV30 to TRBJ1-5; possibly TRBD1 for D (5 bases). This CDR3 region has 15 residues. Germline-derived CDR1 and CDR2 are GTSNPN and SVGIG (reference sequence). The germline V and J ends were trimmed by 2 bases and 7 bases, with 18 bases remaining between them. DNA of the CDR3: TGTGCCTGGAGTACTGGGACGCCCCCCCGGCAGCCCCAGCATTTT. It codes for CAWSTGTPPRQPQHF.

The V call is TRBV12-3 or TRBV12-4, the J call TRBJ2-3; TRBD2 matches at 9 bases. The CDR3 loop spans 15 amino acids. The ends lost 6 bases at V and 1 base at J; junction bases unmatched: 5. CDR3 coding DNA: TGTGCCAGCAGGTTTGCGGGAGGGGGCACAGATACGCAGTATTTT. Translating it yields CASRFAGGGTDTQYF.

This chain connects TRBV14 to TRBJ2-5; TRBD2 matches at 9 bases. The V segment lost 2 bases and the J segment 11 bases; nucleotides outside the gene matches: 12. Germline CDR1 reads SGHDN; CDR2 reads FVKESK. CDR3 length: 15 residues. CDR3 amino acids: CASSQLLAGLVEQYF. CDR3 bases: TGTGCCAGCAGCCAACTACTAGCGGGTCTGGTGGAGCAGTACTTC.

This chain joins TRBV5-1 and TRBJ2-3; 11 nucleotides agree with TRBD2. The J segment lost 1 base and the V segment lost 9 bases, leaving 7 bases of the junction unmatched. Germline V lookup: CDR1 SGHRS, CDR2 YFSETQ. This CDR3 spans 15 amino acids. The DNA for the CDR3 is TGCGCCACCTATCTGACTAGCGGGGGCACAGATACGCAGTATTTT. Amino acid sequence: CATYLTSGGTDTQYF.

The chain uses TRBV5-1 and TRBJ2-5, with TRBD2 matching over 15 bases. Germline V gene data show CDR1 as SGHRS and CDR2 as YFSETQ. V gave up 4 bases and J gave up 3 bases; unmatched junction bases: 7. The CDR3 totals 17 residues. CDR3 loop: CASSPGLAGGFEETQYF. Here the CDR3 DNA reads TGCGCCAGCAGCCCGGGACTAGCGGGAGGCTTCGAAGAGACCCAGTACTTC.

The chain links TRBV20-1 to TRBJ2-3; D call uncertain. This CDR3 contains 13 residues. V lost 3 bases and J 2 bases, leaving 9 bases between the germline ends. CDR1 and CDR2 from the germline V gene are DFQATT and SNEGSKA (reference sequence). CDR3 DNA: TGCAGTGCTAGGGTAGCCTTCACAGATACGCAGTATTTT. Translated: CSARVAFTDTQYF.

Only a few counts were recorded for this clonotype. This may stem from a read error, because a much larger clone lies one nucleotide away. The genes are TRBV7-2 and TRBJ2-7; possibly TRBD2 for D (6 bases). Germline V lookup: CDR1 SGHTA, CDR2 FQGNSA. Trimming took off 5 bases at V and 10 bases at J, with 21 bases between the two ends. CDR3 length equals 14 residues. The CDR3 loop reads CASSLSPRDSVQYF. The CDR3 nucleotides are TGTGCCAGCAGCCTATCCCCCCGGGACTCCGTTCAGTACTTC.